The entry below gives a single TCR beta chain sequence along with its context. The antigen is not known. One end of the junction varies from germline; a read error may be responsible. The entry originates in a study of tumor and adjacent non-tumor tissue in lung cancer. The overall study: The cohort had 12 adenocarcinoma, a couple of squamous cell and 1 small cell patients. Stage I to III disease affected 10 men and 4 or 5 women aged about 30 to 76. Study-wide points: In normal lung, the top 100 clones were significantly more dominant than in tumor.

From germline, CDR1 is SGHAT and CDR2 FQDESV (reference sequence). CDR3 size: 14 residues. RNA was extracted from bulk tissue without any cell sorting. This non-tumor lung sample came from over 3 cm beyond the tumor edge. Chemotherapy-naive patients with new lung cancer underwent thoracic surgery in China, August–November 2014. The library came from three nested PCR rounds adapted from ARM-PCR protocols. In TCRdb, the multiplex PCR reads were re-called with MiXCR into one record per CDR3 protein. The profile shows roughly 70,000 distinct CDR3 sequences, approximately 68% of them singletons. This chain joins TRBV11-1 and TRBJ1-1, with unresolved D. This TCR was recovered from a woman in her fifties or sixties with non-small cell lung cancer. Sequenced: distant non-tumor lung tissue. Here the CDR3 DNA reads TGTGTCAGCAGACTTGGACTGGTGAACACTGAAGCTTTCTTT. It specifies CVSRLGLVNTEAFF.